This is a list of T cell receptor beta chains from one sample in a study of T cell responses to AZD1222 COVID-19 vaccine. Assay: immunoSEQ multiplex PCR; the TCRdb copy retains only in-frame clones and omits some. The sample yields fewer than 150,000 clones, about 93% seen once. This specimen was peripheral blood, taken 28 days after the second AZD1222 dose. The receptors originated from an adult who received the AZD1222 COVID-19 vaccine. CDR3s include the opening cysteine and the closing phenylalanine or tryptophan. Each record gives: J gene, D gene, V gene, clone size, CDR3 DNA, CDR3 protein. D genes are given only for firm matches. Size is omitted from some rows. Given values are once, few, many or a class for expanded clones.

TRBJ1-1 | TRBD1 | TRBV15 | few | TGTGCCACCAGTACAGGGGCGGATGACACTGAAGCTTTCTTT | CATSTGADDTEAFF
TRBJ2-7 | - | TRBV6-1 | few | TGTGCCAGCAGTGAGATACACAGCTCCTACGAGCAGTACTTC | CASSEIHSSYEQYF
TRBJ2-1 | - | TRBV9 | - | TGTGCCAGCAGCGTAGGCATTTCCCCCAATGAGCAGTTCTTC | CASSVGISPNEQFF
TRBJ2-3 | TRBD2 | TRBV5-6 | - | TGTGCCAGCAGCTTGTACGGCCAGCGGGGGGATACGCAGTATTTT | CASSLYGQRGDTQYF
TRBJ2-5 | - | TRBV10-1 | once | TGCGCCAGGCCCCTTGAGTCTGAGTCCCCACAAGAGACCCAGTACTTC | CARPLESESPQETQYF
TRBJ2-7 | - | TRBV10-1 | - | TGCGCCAGCAGTGAGTCGAGCCTTGGATACGAGCAGTACTTC | CASSESSLGYEQYF
TRBJ2-1 | - | TRBV14 | - | TGTGCCAGCAGCCCCCGGTACGACGGTGAGCAGTTCTTC | CASSPRYDGEQFF
TRBJ1-2 | - | TRBV12-3/TRBV12-4 | - | TGTGCCAGCACCCTAGACAGCGACTATGGCTACACCTTC | CASTLDSDYGYTF
TRBJ1-1 | - | TRBV5-1 | - | TGCGCCAGCAGCGGAACAGGGCTGAACACTGAAGCTTTCTTT | CASSGTGLNTEAFF
TRBJ1-4 | - | TRBV7-9 | - | TGTGCCAGCAGCTTTTTCTCGGACCAGAATGAAAAACTGTTTTTT | CASSFFSDQNEKLFF
TRBJ1-2 | - | TRBV21-1 | - | TGTGCCAGCAGCAAAGCCGACAGAGTCAACTATGGCTACACCTTC | CASSKADRVNYGYTF
TRBJ1-6 | - | TRBV4-3 | - | TGCGCCAGCAACACAGGTTACTCCTATAATTCACCCCTCCACTTT | CASNTGYSYNSPLHF
TRBJ2-2 | - | TRBV2 | - | TGTGCCAGCAGTTTTACAGGGACCGGGGAGCTGTTTTTT | CASSFTGTGELFF
TRBJ1-1 | - | TRBV5-1 | - | TGCGCCAGCAGCTTGCAACCGCGGGGCACTGAAGCTTTCTTT | CASSLQPRGTEAFF
TRBJ2-2 | TRBD1 | TRBV6-1 | - | TGTGCCAGCAGTGAAAGGGGGCGGTACACCGGGGAGCTGTTTTTT | CASSERGRYTGELFF
TRBJ1-1 | - | TRBV6-2/TRBV6-3 | - | TGTGCCAGCAGTTTAATAGGGACTGAAGCTTTCTTT | CASSLIGTEAFF
TRBJ1-5 | TRBD1 | TRBV2 | - | TGTGCCAGCAGTGAGGGGACAGGGGGCAATCAGCCCCAGCATTTT | CASSEGTGGNQPQHF
TRBJ1-1 | - | TRBV6-1 | - | TGTGCCAGCAGTTTCAGTGAGCGCACTGAAGCTTTCTTT | CASSFSERTEAFF
TRBJ2-7 | TRBD1 | TRBV5-4 | - | TGTGCCAGCACCGATCCGGGACAGGGGGACGAGCAGTACTTC | CASTDPGQGDEQYF
TRBJ1-6 | TRBD1 | TRBV3-1/TRBV3-2 | - | TGTGCCAGCAGCCCCCGACAGGGGTATAATTCACCCCTCCACTTT | CASSPRQGYNSPLHF
TRBJ1-5 | - | TRBV10-3 | - | TGTGCCATCAGTGAGTCGAGGGAACAGCCCCAGCATTTT | CAISESREQPQHF